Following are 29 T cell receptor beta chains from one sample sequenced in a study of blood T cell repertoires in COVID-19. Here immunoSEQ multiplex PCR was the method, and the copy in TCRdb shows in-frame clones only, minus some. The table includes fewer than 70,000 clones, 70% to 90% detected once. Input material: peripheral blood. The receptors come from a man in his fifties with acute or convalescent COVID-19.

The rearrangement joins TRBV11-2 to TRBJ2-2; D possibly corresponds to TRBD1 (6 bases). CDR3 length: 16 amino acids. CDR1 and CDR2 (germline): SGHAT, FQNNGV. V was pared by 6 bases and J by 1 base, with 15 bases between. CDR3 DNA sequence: TGTGCCAGCAGTCCCCCCAGGGGAAAGAACACCGGGGAGCTGTTTTTT. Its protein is CASSPPRGKNTGELFF.

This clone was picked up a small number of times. The CDR3 region is CASSEGRINSPLHF. As DNA, the CDR3 is TGTGCCAGCAGTGAAGGCAGGATTAATTCACCCCTCCACTTT. The gene calls are TRBV2 and TRBJ1-6; D gene uncertain. The CDR3 contains 14 residues. CDR1 and CDR2 from the germline V gene are SNHLY and FYNNEI. V shed 1 base and J shed 6 bases, with 7 bases lying between them. Using reference TRBV2 and TRBJ1-6 for the parts outside the CDR3, the full variable domain is EPEVTQTPSHQVTQMGQEVILRCVPISNHLYFYWYRQILGQKVEFLVSFYNNEISEKSEIFDDQFSVERPDGSNFTLKIRSTKLEDSAMYFCASSEGRINSPLHFGNGTRLTVT.

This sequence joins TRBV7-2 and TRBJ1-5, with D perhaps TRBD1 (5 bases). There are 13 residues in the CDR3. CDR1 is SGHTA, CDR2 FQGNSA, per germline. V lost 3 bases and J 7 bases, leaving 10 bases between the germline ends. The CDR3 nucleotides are TGTGCCAGCAGCTTCAGGGAGGGCCAGCCCCAGCATTTT. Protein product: CASSFREGQPQHF.

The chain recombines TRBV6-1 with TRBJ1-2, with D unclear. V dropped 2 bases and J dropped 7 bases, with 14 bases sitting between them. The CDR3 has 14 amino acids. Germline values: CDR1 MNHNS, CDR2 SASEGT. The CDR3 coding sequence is TGTGCCAGCAGTGAATCCCGAGGGAGAACTGGCTACACCTTC. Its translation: CASSESRGRTGYTF.

CDR3 coding DNA: TGTGCCAGCAGCGCCTCACTGACAGGGTGGGGAAACACCATATATTTT. Translated: CASSASLTGWGNTIYF. The chain recombines TRBV7-9 with TRBJ1-3; 7 nucleotides line up with TRBD1. CDR1 and CDR2 from the germline V gene are SEHNR and FQNEAQ (reference sequence). The CDR3 loop spans 16 amino acids. V lost 5 bases to trimming and J lost 4 bases; unmatched junction nucleotides: 11.

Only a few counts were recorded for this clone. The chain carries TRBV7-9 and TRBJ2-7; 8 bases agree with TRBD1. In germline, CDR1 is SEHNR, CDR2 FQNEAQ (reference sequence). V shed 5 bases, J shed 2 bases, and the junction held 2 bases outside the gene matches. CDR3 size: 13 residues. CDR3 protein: CASSPRGPYEQYF. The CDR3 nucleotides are TGTGCCAGCAGCCCCAGGGGGCCCTACGAGCAGTACTTC.

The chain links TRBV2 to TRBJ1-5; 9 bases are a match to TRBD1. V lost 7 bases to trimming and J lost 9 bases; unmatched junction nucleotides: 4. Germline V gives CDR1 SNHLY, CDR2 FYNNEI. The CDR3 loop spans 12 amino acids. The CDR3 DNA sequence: TGTGCCAGCAACAGGGGGCAAGGGCCCCAGCATTTT. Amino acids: CASNRGQGPQHF.

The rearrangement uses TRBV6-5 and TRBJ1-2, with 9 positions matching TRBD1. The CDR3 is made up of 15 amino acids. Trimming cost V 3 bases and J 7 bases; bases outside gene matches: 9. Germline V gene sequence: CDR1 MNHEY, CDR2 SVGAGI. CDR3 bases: TGTGCCAGCAGTTATGGGGACAGGGTCATCGGTGGCTACACCTTC. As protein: CASSYGDRVIGGYTF.

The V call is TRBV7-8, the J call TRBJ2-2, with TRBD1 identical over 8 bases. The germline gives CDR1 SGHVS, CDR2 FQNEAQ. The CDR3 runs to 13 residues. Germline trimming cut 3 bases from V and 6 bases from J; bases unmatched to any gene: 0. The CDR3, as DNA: TGTGCCAGCAGCTTGACAGGGGCCGGGGAGCTGTTTTTT. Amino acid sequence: CASSLTGAGELFF.

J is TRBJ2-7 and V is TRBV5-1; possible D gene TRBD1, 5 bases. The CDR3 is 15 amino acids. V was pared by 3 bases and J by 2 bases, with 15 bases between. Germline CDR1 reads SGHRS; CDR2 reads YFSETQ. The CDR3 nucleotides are TGCGCCAGCAGCTCGGATAGGGGCCTTGCCTACGAGCAGTACTTC. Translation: CASSSDRGLAYEQYF. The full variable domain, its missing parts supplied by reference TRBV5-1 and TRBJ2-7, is KAGVTQTPRYLIKTRGQQVTLSCSPISGHRSVSWYQQTPGQGLQFLFEYFSETQRNKGNFPGRFSGRQFSNSRSEMNVSTLELGDSALYLCASSSDRGLAYEQYFGPGTRLTVT.

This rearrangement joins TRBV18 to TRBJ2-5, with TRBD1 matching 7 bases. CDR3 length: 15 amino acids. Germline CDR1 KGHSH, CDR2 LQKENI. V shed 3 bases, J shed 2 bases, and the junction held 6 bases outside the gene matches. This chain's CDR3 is CASSPRPGQQETQYF. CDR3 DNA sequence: TGTGCCAGCTCACCTAGGCCGGGACAGCAAGAGACCCAGTACTTC.

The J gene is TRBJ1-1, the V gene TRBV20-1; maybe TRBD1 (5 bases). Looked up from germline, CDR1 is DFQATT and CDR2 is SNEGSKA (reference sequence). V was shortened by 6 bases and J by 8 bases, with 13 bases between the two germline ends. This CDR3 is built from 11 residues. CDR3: CSAMKGWEAFF. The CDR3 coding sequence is TGCAGTGCCATGAAGGGGTGGGAAGCTTTCTTT.

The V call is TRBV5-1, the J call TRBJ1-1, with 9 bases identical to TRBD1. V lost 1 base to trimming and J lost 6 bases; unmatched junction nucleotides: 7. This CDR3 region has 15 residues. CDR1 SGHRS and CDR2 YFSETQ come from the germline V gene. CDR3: CASSLTGTGSPEAFF. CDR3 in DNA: TGCGCCAGCAGCTTGACCGGGACAGGGTCCCCTGAAGCTTTCTTT. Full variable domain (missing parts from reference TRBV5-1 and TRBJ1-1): KAGVTQTPRYLIKTRGQQVTLSCSPISGHRSVSWYQQTPGQGLQFLFEYFSETQRNKGNFPGRFSGRQFSNSRSEMNVSTLELGDSALYLCASSLTGTGSPEAFFGQGTRLTVV.

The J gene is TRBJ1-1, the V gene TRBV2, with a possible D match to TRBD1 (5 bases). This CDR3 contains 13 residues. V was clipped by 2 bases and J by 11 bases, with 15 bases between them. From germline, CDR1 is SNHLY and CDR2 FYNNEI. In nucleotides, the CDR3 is TGTGCCAGCAGTGAAAGGGACGGGGGTCAGGCTTTCTTT. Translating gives CASSERDGGQAFF.

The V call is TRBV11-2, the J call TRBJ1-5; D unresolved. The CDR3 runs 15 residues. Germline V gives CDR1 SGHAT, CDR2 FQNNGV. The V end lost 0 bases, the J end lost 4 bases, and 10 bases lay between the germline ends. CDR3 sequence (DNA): TGTGCCAGCAGCTTAGATCCCTCCGTAAATCAGCCCCAGCATTTT. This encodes CASSLDPSVNQPQHF.

In nucleotides, the CDR3 is TGTGCCTGGAGTGTACTGTCGAGGCTTACTAACTATGGCTACACCTTC. Translating gives CAWSVLSRLTNYGYTF. The V and J genes are TRBV30 and TRBJ1-2; D not certain. V was trimmed by 0 bases and J by 0 bases, leaving 14 bases between them. The CDR3 contains 16 residues. The germline V gene encodes CDR1 GTSNPN and CDR2 SVGIG (reference sequence).

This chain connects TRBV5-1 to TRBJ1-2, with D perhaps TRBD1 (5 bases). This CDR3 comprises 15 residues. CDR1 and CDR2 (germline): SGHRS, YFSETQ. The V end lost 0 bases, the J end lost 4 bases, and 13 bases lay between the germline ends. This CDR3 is CASSLETANPYGYTF. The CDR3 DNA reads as TGCGCCAGCAGCTTGGAGACAGCGAACCCCTATGGCTACACCTTC.

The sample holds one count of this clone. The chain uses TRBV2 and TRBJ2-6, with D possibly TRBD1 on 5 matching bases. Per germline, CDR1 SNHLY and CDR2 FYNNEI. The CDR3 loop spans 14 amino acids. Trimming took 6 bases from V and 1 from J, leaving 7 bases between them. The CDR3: CASRQGSGANVLTF. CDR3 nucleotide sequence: TGTGCCAGCAGGCAGGGTTCTGGGGCCAACGTCCTGACTTTC.

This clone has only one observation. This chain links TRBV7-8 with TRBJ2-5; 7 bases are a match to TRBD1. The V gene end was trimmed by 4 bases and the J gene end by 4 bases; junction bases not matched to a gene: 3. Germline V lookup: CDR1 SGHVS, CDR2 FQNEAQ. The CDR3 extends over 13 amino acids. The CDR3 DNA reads TGTGCCAGCAGCTCGGACAGGTTAGAGACCCAGTACTTC. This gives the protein CASSSDRLETQYF. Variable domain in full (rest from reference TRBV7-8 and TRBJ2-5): GAGVSQSPRYKVAKRGQDVALRCDPISGHVSLFWYQQALGQGPEFLTYFQNEAQLDKSGLPSDRFFAERPEGSVSTLKIQRTQQEDSAVYLCASSSDRLETQYFGPGTRLLVL.

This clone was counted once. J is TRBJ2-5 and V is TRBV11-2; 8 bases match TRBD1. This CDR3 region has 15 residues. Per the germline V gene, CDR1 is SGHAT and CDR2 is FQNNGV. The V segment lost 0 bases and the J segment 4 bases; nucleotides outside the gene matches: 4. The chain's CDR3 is CASSLDQTGGETQYF. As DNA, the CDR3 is TGTGCCAGCAGCTTAGATCAAACAGGGGGAGAGACCCAGTACTTC.

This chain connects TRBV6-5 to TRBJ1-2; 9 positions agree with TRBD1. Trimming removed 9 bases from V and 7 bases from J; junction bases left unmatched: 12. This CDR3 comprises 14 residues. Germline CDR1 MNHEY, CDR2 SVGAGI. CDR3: CASSSTGGRPGYTF. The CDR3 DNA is TGTGCCAGTTCATCGACAGGGGGTAGGCCTGGCTACACCTTC.

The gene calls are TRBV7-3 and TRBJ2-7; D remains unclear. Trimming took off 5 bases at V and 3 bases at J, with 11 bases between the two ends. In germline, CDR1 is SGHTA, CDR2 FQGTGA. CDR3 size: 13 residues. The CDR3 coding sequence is TGTGCCAGCAGCCAGACGGGTTACTACGAGCAGTACTTC. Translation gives CASSQTGYYEQYF. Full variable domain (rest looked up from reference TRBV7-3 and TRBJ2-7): GAGVSQTPSNKVTEKGKYVELRCDPISGHTALYWYRQSLGQGPEFLIYFQGTGAADDSGLPNDRFFAVRPEGSVSTLKIQRTERGDSAVYLCASSQTGYYEQYFGPGTRLTVT.

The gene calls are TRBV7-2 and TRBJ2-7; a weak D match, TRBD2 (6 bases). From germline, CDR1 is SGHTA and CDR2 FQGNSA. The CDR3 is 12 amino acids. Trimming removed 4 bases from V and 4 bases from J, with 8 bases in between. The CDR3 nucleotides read TGTGCCAGCAGCTCCCGGGGGTACGAGCAGTACGTC. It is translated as CASSSRGYEQYV.

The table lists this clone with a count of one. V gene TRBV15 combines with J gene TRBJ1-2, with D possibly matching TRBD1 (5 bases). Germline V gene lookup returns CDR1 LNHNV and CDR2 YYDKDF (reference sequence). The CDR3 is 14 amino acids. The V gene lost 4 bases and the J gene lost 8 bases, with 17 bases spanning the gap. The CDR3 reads CATSKRDSLGGYTF. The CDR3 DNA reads TGTGCCACCAGCAAAAGGGACTCTCTGGGGGGCTACACCTTC.

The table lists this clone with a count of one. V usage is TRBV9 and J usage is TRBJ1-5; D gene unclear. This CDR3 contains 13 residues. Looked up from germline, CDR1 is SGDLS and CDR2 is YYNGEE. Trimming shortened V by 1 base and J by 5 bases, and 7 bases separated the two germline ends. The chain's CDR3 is CASSVRLDQPQHF. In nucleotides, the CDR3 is TGTGCCAGCAGCGTACGACTCGATCAGCCCCAGCATTTT.

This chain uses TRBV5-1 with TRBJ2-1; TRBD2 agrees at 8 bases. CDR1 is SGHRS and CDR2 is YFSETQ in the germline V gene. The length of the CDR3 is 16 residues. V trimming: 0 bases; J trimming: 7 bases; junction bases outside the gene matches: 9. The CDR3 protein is CASSLATSGLSNEQFF. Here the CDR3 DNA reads TGCGCCAGCAGCTTGGCCACTAGCGGCCTATCAAATGAGCAGTTCTTC.

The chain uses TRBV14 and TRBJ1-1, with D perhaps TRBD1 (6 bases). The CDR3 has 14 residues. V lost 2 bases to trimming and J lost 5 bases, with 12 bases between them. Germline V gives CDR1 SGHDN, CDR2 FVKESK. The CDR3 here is CASSQQRGGTEAFF. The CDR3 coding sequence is TGTGCCAGCAGCCAACAGAGGGGGGGGACTGAAGCTTTCTTT.

The CDR3 nucleotides read TGTGCTAGTGGTAACTGGGACACCGTACAAGAGACCCAGTACTTC. This translates into CASGNWDTVQETQYF. The rearrangement uses TRBV12-5 and TRBJ2-5, with D possibly TRBD1 on 6 matching bases. Trimming removed 5 bases from V and 2 bases from J, with 15 bases in between. This CDR3 is 15 amino acids long. Looked up from germline, CDR1 is LGHNT and CDR2 is FRNRAP.

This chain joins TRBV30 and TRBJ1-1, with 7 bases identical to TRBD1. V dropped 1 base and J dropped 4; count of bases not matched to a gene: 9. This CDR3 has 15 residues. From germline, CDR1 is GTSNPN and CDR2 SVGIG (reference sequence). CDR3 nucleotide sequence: TGTGCCTGGAGTGCCCCCGGGACAGTCTTCACTGAAGCTTTCTTT. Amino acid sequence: CAWSAPGTVFTEAFF. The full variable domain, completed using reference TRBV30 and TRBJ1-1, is SQTIHQWPATLVQPVGSPLSLECTVEGTSNPNLYWYRQAAGRGLQLLFYSVGIGQISSEVPQNLSASRPQDRQFILSSKKLLLSDSGFYLCAWSAPGTVFTEAFFGQGTRLTVV.